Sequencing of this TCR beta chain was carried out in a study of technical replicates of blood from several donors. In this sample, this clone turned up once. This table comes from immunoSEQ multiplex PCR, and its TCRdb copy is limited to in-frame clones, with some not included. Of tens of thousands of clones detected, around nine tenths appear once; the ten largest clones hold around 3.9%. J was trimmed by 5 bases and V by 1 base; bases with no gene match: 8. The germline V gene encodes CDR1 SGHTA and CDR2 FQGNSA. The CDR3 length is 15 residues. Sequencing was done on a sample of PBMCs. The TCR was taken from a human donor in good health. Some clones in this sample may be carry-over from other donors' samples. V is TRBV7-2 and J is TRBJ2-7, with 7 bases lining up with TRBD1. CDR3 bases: TGTGCCAGCAGCTTAGGTTTTGACAGGGCCCACGAGCAGTACTTC. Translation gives CASSLGFDRAHEQYF.